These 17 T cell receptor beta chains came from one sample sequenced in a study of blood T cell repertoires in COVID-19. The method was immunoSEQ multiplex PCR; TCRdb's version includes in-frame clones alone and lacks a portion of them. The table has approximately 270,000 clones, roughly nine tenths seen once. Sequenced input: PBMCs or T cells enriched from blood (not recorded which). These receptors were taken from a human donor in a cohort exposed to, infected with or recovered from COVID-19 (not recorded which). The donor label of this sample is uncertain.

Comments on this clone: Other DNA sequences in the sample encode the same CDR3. The CDR3 spells CASSVGGTGAYEQYF. DNA of the CDR3: TGTGCCAGCAGCGTAGGCGGGACAGGGGCATACGAGCAGTACTTC. The chain links TRBV9 to TRBJ2-7; TRBD1 matches at 10 bases. Germline CDR1 SGDLS, CDR2 YYNGEE. This CDR3 spans 15 amino acids. V shed 0 bases and J 4 bases; nucleotides not matched to a gene: 4.

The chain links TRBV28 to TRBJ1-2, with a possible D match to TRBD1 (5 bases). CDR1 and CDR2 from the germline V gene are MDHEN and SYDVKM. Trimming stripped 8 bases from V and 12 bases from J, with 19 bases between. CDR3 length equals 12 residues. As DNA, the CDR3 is TGTGCCAGCGGATCCCGCCAGGGTGGTCACACCTTC. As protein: CASGSRQGGHTF.

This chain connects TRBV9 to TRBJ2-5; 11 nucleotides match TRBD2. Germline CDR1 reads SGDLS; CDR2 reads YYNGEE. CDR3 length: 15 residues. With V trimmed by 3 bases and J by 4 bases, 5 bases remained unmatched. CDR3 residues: CASSATGTSGETQYF. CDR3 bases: TGTGCCAGCAGCGCAACCGGGACTAGCGGAGAGACCCAGTACTTC.

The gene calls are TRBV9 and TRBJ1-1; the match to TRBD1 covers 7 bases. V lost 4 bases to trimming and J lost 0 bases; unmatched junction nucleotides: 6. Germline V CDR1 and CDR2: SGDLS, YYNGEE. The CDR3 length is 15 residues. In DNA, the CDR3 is TGTGCCAGCAGCCACGGGACAGTCATGAACACTGAAGCTTTCTTT. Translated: CASSHGTVMNTEAFF.

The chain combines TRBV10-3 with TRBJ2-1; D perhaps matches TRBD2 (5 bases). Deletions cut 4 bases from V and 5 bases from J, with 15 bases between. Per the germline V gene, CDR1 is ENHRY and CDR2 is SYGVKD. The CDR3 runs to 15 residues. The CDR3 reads CAISGSLPGDNEQFF. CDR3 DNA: TGTGCCATCAGTGGGAGCCTACCCGGGGACAATGAGCAGTTCTTC.

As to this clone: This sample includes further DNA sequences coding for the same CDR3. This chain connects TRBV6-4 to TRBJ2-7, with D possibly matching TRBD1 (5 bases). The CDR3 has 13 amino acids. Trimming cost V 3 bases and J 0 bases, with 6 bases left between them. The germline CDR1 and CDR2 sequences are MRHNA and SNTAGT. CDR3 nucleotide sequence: TGTGCCAGCAGTGAGGGGCCCTCCTACGAGCAGTACTTC. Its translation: CASSEGPSYEQYF.

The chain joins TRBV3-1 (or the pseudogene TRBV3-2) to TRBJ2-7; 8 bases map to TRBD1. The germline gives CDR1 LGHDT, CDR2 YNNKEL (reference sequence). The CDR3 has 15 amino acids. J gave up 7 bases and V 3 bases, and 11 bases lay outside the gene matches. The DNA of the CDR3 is TGTGCCAGCAGCCAGTGGGACAGGCCCCTTAGGGAGCAGTACTTC. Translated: CASSQWDRPLREQYF.

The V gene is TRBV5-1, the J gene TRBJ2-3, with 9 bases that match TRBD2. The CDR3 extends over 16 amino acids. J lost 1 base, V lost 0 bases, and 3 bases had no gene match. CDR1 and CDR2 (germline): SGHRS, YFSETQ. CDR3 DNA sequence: TGCGCCAGCAGCTTGGTGGCTAGCGGGGGCACAGATACGCAGTATTTT. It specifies CASSLVASGGTDTQYF.

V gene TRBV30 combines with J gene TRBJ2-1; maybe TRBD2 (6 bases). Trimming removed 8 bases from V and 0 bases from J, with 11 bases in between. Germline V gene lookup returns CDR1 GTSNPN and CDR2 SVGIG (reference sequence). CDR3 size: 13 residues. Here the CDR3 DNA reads TGTGCCCTGGGACTCTCCTCCTACAATGAGCAGTTCTTC. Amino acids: CALGLSSYNEQFF.

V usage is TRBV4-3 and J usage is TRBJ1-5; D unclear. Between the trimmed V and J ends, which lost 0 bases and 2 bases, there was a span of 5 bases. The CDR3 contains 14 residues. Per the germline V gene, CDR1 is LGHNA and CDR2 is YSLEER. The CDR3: CASSQDLGNQPQHF. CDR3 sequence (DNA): TGCGCCAGCAGCCAAGATCTTGGCAATCAGCCCCAGCATTTT.

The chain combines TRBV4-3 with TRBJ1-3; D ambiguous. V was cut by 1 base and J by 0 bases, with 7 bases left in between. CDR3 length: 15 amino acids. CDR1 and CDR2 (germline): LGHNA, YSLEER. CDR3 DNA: TGCGCCAGCAGCCAAGTCGCAGACTCTGGAAACACCATATATTTT. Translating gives CASSQVADSGNTIYF.

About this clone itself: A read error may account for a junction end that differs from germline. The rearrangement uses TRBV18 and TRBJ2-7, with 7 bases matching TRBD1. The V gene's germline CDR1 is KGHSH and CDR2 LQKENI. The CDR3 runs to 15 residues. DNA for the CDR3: TGTGCCAGCTCACTTCAAAGGGACAGCTCCTCCGCAAGTCTCTTC. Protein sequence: CASSLQRDSSSASLF.

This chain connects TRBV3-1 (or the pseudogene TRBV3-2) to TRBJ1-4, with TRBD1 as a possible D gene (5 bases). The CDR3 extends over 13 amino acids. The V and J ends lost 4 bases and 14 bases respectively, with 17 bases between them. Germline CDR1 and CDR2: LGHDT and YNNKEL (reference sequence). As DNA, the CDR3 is TGTGCCAGCAGCCCAAATTTCGGGGGATGGCTGTTTTTT. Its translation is CASSPNFGGWLFF.

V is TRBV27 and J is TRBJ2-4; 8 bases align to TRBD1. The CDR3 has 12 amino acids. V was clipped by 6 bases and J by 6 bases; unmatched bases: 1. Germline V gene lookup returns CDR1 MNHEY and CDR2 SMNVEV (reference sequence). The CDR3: CASRGQANIQYF. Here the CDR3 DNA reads TGTGCCAGCAGGGGACAGGCAAACATTCAGTACTTC.

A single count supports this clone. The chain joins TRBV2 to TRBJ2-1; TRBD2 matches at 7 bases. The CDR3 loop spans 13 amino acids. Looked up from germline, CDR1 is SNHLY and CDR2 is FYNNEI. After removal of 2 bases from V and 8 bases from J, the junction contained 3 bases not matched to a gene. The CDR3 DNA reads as TGTGCCAGCAGTGAACGGGGGGACGATGAGCAGTTCTTC. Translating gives CASSERGDDEQFF.

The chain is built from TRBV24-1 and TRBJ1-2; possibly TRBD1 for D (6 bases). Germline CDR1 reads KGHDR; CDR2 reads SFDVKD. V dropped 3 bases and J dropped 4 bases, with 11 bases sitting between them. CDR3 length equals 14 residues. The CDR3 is CATSDPTGSYGYTF. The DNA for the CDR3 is TGTGCCACCAGTGATCCTACAGGGAGCTATGGCTACACCTTC.

DNA for the CDR3: TGTGCCAGTAGTCCGGATTCGGGTAATTATGGCTACACCTTC. This gives the protein CASSPDSGNYGYTF. The V call is TRBV19, the J call TRBJ1-2; the D is unclear. CDR3 length: 14 amino acids. The V end was cut by 5 bases, the J end by 5 bases, with 15 bases between. Germline-derived CDR1 and CDR2 are LNHDA and SQIVND (reference sequence).